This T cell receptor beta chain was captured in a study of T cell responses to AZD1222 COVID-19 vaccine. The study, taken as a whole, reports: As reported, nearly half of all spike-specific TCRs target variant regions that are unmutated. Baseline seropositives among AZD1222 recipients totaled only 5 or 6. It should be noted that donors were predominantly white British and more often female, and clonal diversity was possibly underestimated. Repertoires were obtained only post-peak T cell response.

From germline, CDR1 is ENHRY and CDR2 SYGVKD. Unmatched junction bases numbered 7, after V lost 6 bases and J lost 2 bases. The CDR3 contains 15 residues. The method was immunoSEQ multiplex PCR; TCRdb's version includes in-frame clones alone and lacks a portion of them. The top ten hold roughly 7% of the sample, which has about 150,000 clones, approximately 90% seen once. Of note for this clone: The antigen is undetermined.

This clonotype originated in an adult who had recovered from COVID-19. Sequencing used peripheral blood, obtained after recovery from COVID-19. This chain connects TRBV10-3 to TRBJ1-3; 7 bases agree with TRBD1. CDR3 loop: CAIRNPTGAGNTIYF. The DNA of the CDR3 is TGTGCCATCAGGAACCCAACAGGGGCTGGAAACACCATATATTTT.